The entry below describes one T cell receptor beta chain. Its antigen is not known. The data derive from a study of shared clonotypes between healthy human individuals. Study overall: Participating donors consisted of a couple of women and a few men aged 18 to 49. Study results and limitations: Represented diversity (both genetic and exposure-history) was limited by the small number of donors. Only blood underwent sampling, and tissue repertoires likely differ.

None of the donors, who were healthy HIV-negative adults, had recently had acute infections or vaccinations. Sequencing used immunoSEQ multiplex PCR; TCRdb keeps in-frame clones, though not all of them. Among 450,000 to 500,000 clones listed, 76% were seen once. V lost 3 bases, J lost 5 bases, and 2 bases lay in between. This CDR3 contains 11 residues. Germline lookup yields CDR1 SGHRS and CDR2 YFSETQ. The sequencing sample was made of PBMCs. The sequence came from a woman between 35 and 50 years old in good health. Some clones in this sample may be carry-over from other donors' samples. The rearrangement uses TRBV5-1 and TRBJ1-4, with D unclear. The DNA for the CDR3 is TGCGCCAGCAGCTCGAATGAAAAACTGTTTTTT. This encodes CASSSNEKLFF. Together with reference TRBV5-1 and TRBJ1-4, the CDR3 gives the full variable domain: KAGVTQTPRYLIKTRGQQVTLSCSPISGHRSVSWYQQTPGQGLQFLFEYFSETQRNKGNFPGRFSGRQFSNSRSEMNVSTLELGDSALYLCASSSNEKLFFGSGTQLSVL.